The rows below give T cell receptor beta chains drawn from one sample of a study of neurological immune-mediated disorders. TCRdb redid the calling of the 5' RACE reads with MiXCR, one entry per CDR3 protein. The profile shows tens of thousands of distinct CDR3 sequences, approximately 10% of them singletons. Specimen: PBMCs. The receptor set was obtained from a man between 60 and 75 years old in good health. Both conserved end residues are part of each CDR3. The D gene is left open where the match is weak. Size is omitted from some rows. Given values are once, few, many or a class for expanded clones.

abundance: few; j_gene: TRBJ1-5; d_gene: NA; v_gene: TRBV20-1; CDR3aa: CSGKALSNQPQHF; CDR3nt: TGCAGTGGAAAGGCCCTAAGCAATCAGCCCCAGCATTTT
abundance: NA; j_gene: TRBJ2-2; d_gene: TRBD1; v_gene: TRBV9; CDR3aa: CASSSRTGTGELFF; CDR3nt: TGTGCCAGCAGCTCTAGGACAGGGACCGGGGAGCTGTTTTTT
abundance: NA; j_gene: TRBJ1-1; d_gene: TRBD1; v_gene: TRBV6-2/TRBV6-3; CDR3aa: CASSGQGTKAFF; CDR3nt: TGTGCCAGCAGTGGACAGGGGACGAAAGCTTTCTTT
abundance: many; j_gene: TRBJ2-5; d_gene: NA; v_gene: TRBV5-1; CDR3aa: CASSLVTDLQETQYF; CDR3nt: TGCGCCAGCAGCTTGGTAACAGACCTTCAAGAGACCCAGTACTTC
abundance: many; j_gene: TRBJ2-4; d_gene: TRBD2; v_gene: TRBV20-1; CDR3aa: CSARDLGSGGAKNIQYF; CDR3nt: TGCAGTGCTAGAGATCTCGGGAGCGGGGGGGCCAAAAACATTCAGTACTTC
abundance: many; j_gene: TRBJ1-5; d_gene: NA; v_gene: TRBV6-1; CDR3aa: CASSGQWSNQPQHF; CDR3nt: TGTGCCAGCAGTGGACAGTGGAGCAATCAGCCCCAGCATTTT
abundance: many; j_gene: TRBJ1-6; d_gene: NA; v_gene: TRBV5-6; CDR3aa: CASSLSGDNSPLHF; CDR3nt: TGTGCCAGCAGCTTGTCAGGGGATAATTCACCCCTCCACTTT
abundance: many; j_gene: TRBJ2-3; d_gene: TRBD2; v_gene: TRBV20-1; CDR3aa: CSARRRGEGDTQYF; CDR3nt: TGCAGTGCTAGGCGGCGGGGGGAAGGGGATACGCAGTATTTT
abundance: many; j_gene: TRBJ1-2; d_gene: NA; v_gene: TRBV20-1; CDR3aa: CSARDEGVSGYGYTF; CDR3nt: TGCAGTGCTAGAGATGAGGGGGTCTCAGGCTATGGCTACACCTTC
abundance: few; j_gene: TRBJ1-1; d_gene: NA; v_gene: TRBV20-1; CDR3aa: CSASGSRGLAPAFF; CDR3nt: TGCAGTGCTAGTGGGAGCCGGGGGCTTGCCCCAGCTTTCTTT
abundance: NA; j_gene: TRBJ2-5; d_gene: TRBD1; v_gene: TRBV5-1; CDR3aa: CASSSGGPKETQYF; CDR3nt: TGCGCCAGCAGCTCAGGGGGACCCAAAGAGACCCAGTACTTC
abundance: many; j_gene: TRBJ2-3; d_gene: TRBD2; v_gene: TRBV20-1; CDR3aa: CSAKSSDSLAGGTDTQYF; CDR3nt: TGCAGTGCTAAGTCCTCCGATTCCCTAGCGGGGGGTACAGATACGCAGTATTTT
abundance: few; j_gene: TRBJ2-6; d_gene: TRBD1; v_gene: TRBV11-1; CDR3aa: CASSSTGAGANVLTF; CDR3nt: TGTGCCAGCAGCTCAACAGGGGCTGGGGCCAACGTCCTGACTTTC
abundance: many; j_gene: TRBJ1-4; d_gene: TRBD1; v_gene: TRBV5-1; CDR3aa: CASSSGQGARYEKLFF; CDR3nt: TGCGCCAGCAGCTCGGGGCAGGGGGCGCGTTATGAAAAACTGTTTTTT
abundance: many; j_gene: TRBJ1-6; d_gene: TRBD1; v_gene: TRBV28; CDR3aa: CASSLGLRDRNSPLHF; CDR3nt: TGTGCCAGCAGTTTGGGGCTCCGGGACAGAAATTCACCCCTCCACTTT
abundance: many; j_gene: TRBJ1-2; d_gene: TRBD1; v_gene: TRBV5-1; CDR3aa: CASSLAGTGEGYGYTF; CDR3nt: TGCGCCAGCAGCTTGGCGGGGACAGGGGAAGGCTATGGCTACACCTTC
abundance: NA; j_gene: TRBJ2-7; d_gene: NA; v_gene: TRBV9; CDR3aa: CAISARPGSRYYEQYF; CDR3nt: TGTGCCATCAGCGCCCGTCCCGGGAGCCGATACTACGAGCAGTACTTC
abundance: many; j_gene: TRBJ1-2; d_gene: NA; v_gene: TRBV12-3/TRBV12-4; CDR3aa: CASSRDALYGYTF; CDR3nt: TGTGCCAGCAGTCGGGACGCTCTCTATGGCTACACCTTC
abundance: few; j_gene: TRBJ1-2; d_gene: NA; v_gene: TRBV7-2; CDR3aa: CASSLIYGYTF; CDR3nt: TGTGCCAGCAGCCTTATCTATGGCTACACCTTC
abundance: many; j_gene: TRBJ1-1; d_gene: TRBD1; v_gene: TRBV20-1; CDR3aa: CSASRDSPEAFF; CDR3nt: TGCAGTGCTAGCCGGGACAGTCCTGAAGCTTTCTTT
abundance: many; j_gene: TRBJ2-3; d_gene: NA; v_gene: TRBV20-1; CDR3aa: CSAREWASNTQYF; CDR3nt: TGCAGTGCTAGAGAGTGGGCCTCAAATACGCAGTATTTT
abundance: many; j_gene: TRBJ1-2; d_gene: NA; v_gene: TRBV4-3; CDR3aa: CASSQDEQGHGYTF; CDR3nt: TGCGCCAGCAGCCAAGATGAACAGGGCCATGGCTACACCTTC
abundance: many; j_gene: TRBJ2-7; d_gene: TRBD1; v_gene: TRBV24-1; CDR3aa: CASQRTGTYEQYF; CDR3nt: TGTGCCTCACAAAGGACAGGGACCTACGAGCAGTACTTC
abundance: many; j_gene: TRBJ2-1; d_gene: TRBD1; v_gene: TRBV20-1; CDR3aa: CSRPGQGGDEQFF; CDR3nt: TGCAGTAGACCGGGACAGGGGGGGGATGAGCAGTTCTTC
abundance: many; j_gene: TRBJ2-1; d_gene: TRBD1; v_gene: TRBV12-3/TRBV12-4; CDR3aa: CASSPGQGVAKYNEQFF; CDR3nt: TGTGCCAGCAGCCCTGGGCAGGGGGTGGCTAAGTACAATGAGCAGTTCTTC
abundance: many; j_gene: TRBJ2-6; d_gene: TRBD1; v_gene: TRBV9; CDR3aa: CASRQGASGANVLTF; CDR3nt: TGTGCCAGCAGGCAGGGGGCCTCCGGGGCCAACGTCCTGACTTTC
abundance: many; j_gene: TRBJ2-5; d_gene: NA; v_gene: TRBV5-8; CDR3aa: CASSLGAGTFETQYF; CDR3nt: TGTGCCAGCAGCTTGGGGGCAGGGACATTCGAGACCCAGTACTTC
abundance: many; j_gene: TRBJ1-5; d_gene: NA; v_gene: TRBV28; CDR3aa: CASVFGGRNQPQHF; CDR3nt: TGTGCCAGTGTCTTCGGGGGACGGAATCAGCCCCAGCATTTT
abundance: many; j_gene: TRBJ1-4; d_gene: NA; v_gene: TRBV4-3; CDR3aa: CASSQDMNRGGVEKLFF; CDR3nt: TGCGCCAGCAGCCAAGATATGAATCGGGGGGGAGTTGAAAAACTGTTTTTT
abundance: many; j_gene: TRBJ2-5; d_gene: TRBD2; v_gene: TRBV6-6; CDR3aa: CASSYPKRGSGEETQYF; CDR3nt: TGTGCCAGCAGTTACCCAAAGCGGGGGAGCGGGGAAGAGACCCAGTACTTC
abundance: medium-sized; j_gene: TRBJ2-3; d_gene: NA; v_gene: TRBV25-1; CDR3aa: CASSVRRGTGTDTQYF; CDR3nt: TGTGCCAGCAGTGTCCGGCGGGGGACAGGCACAGATACGCAGTATTTT
abundance: many; j_gene: TRBJ2-5; d_gene: TRBD1; v_gene: TRBV5-1; CDR3aa: CASSYGTGERTQYF; CDR3nt: TGCGCCAGCAGTTACGGGACAGGGGAGCGGACCCAGTACTTC
abundance: NA; j_gene: TRBJ2-2; d_gene: TRBD2; v_gene: TRBV5-1; CDR3aa: CASSSGLAGSGELFF; CDR3nt: TGCGCCAGCAGCTCGGGACTAGCGGGGTCCGGGGAGCTGTTTTTT
abundance: few; j_gene: TRBJ1-2; d_gene: TRBD1; v_gene: TRBV20-1; CDR3aa: CSAPDRGSYGYTF; CDR3nt: TGCAGTGCCCCGGACAGGGGAAGCTATGGCTACACCTTC
abundance: many; j_gene: TRBJ2-6; d_gene: NA; v_gene: TRBV11-2; CDR3aa: CASSSSPSPGANVLTF; CDR3nt: TGTGCCAGCAGCTCCTCGCCCTCCCCGGGGGCCAACGTCCTGACTTTC
abundance: many; j_gene: TRBJ2-3; d_gene: NA; v_gene: TRBV11-2; CDR3aa: CASSLWESTDTQYF; CDR3nt: TGTGCCAGCAGCTTATGGGAGAGCACAGATACGCAGTATTTT
abundance: many; j_gene: TRBJ2-3; d_gene: TRBD2; v_gene: TRBV7-2; CDR3aa: CASSPRTSGRDTQYF; CDR3nt: TGTGCCAGCAGCCCCCGGACTAGCGGAAGAGATACGCAGTATTTT
abundance: many; j_gene: TRBJ1-1; d_gene: NA; v_gene: TRBV14; CDR3aa: CASSPLPGREAFF; CDR3nt: TGTGCCAGCAGCCCCCTACCGGGGAGAGAAGCTTTCTTT
abundance: many; j_gene: TRBJ2-2; d_gene: NA; v_gene: TRBV7-6; CDR3aa: CASSSTGAGTGELFF; CDR3nt: TGTGCCAGCAGCTCCACGGGGGCTGGCACCGGGGAGCTGTTTTTT
abundance: few; j_gene: TRBJ1-6; d_gene: NA; v_gene: TRBV19; CDR3aa: CASTRSGYNSPLHF; CDR3nt: TGTGCCAGTACAAGGAGTGGGTATAATTCACCCCTCCACTTT
abundance: few; j_gene: TRBJ1-6; d_gene: NA; v_gene: TRBV7-9; CDR3aa: CASSFPGESPLHF; CDR3nt: TGTGCCAGCAGCTTCCCAGGGGAGTCACCCCTCCACTTT
abundance: many; j_gene: TRBJ2-2; d_gene: NA; v_gene: TRBV12-3/TRBV12-4; CDR3aa: CASSPRVATGELFF; CDR3nt: TGTGCCAGCAGCCCCCGAGTGGCCACCGGGGAGCTGTTTTTT
abundance: many; j_gene: TRBJ2-4; d_gene: TRBD1; v_gene: TRBV9; CDR3aa: CASSPQGQGADIQYF; CDR3nt: TGTGCCAGCAGCCCCCAGGGACAGGGGGCGGACATTCAGTACTTC
abundance: many; j_gene: TRBJ1-1; d_gene: TRBD1; v_gene: TRBV5-1; CDR3aa: CASSLEPGTGFMNTEAFF; CDR3nt: TGCGCCAGCAGCTTGGAGCCGGGGACAGGTTTCATGAACACTGAAGCTTTCTTT
abundance: many; j_gene: TRBJ2-5; d_gene: NA; v_gene: TRBV25-1; CDR3aa: CASSEVGAQEAQYF; CDR3nt: TGTGCCAGCAGTGAAGTAGGAGCCCAAGAGGCCCAGTACTTC
abundance: many; j_gene: TRBJ1-1; d_gene: NA; v_gene: TRBV12-3/TRBV12-4; CDR3aa: CASLSGALNTEAFF; CDR3nt: TGTGCCAGCTTAAGTGGGGCCCTGAACACTGAAGCTTTCTTT
abundance: many; j_gene: TRBJ1-2; d_gene: TRBD1; v_gene: TRBV20-1; CDR3aa: CSAARRDSANYGYTF; CDR3nt: TGCAGTGCCGCTCGGAGGGACAGCGCTAACTATGGCTACACCTTC
abundance: once; j_gene: TRBJ1-6; d_gene: NA; v_gene: TRBV10-2; CDR3aa: CASTQPGSPLHF; CDR3nt: TGCGCCAGCACCCAACCGGGTTCACCCCTCCACTTT
abundance: many; j_gene: TRBJ2-2; d_gene: NA; v_gene: TRBV5-5; CDR3aa: CASSWKARTGELFF; CDR3nt: TGTGCCAGCAGCTGGAAGGCACGTACCGGGGAGCTGTTTTTT
abundance: many; j_gene: TRBJ1-2; d_gene: NA; v_gene: TRBV12-3/TRBV12-4; CDR3aa: CASTGAVYGYTF; CDR3nt: TGTGCCAGCACGGGCGCAGTTTATGGCTACACCTTC
abundance: many; j_gene: TRBJ2-1; d_gene: NA; v_gene: TRBV20-1; CDR3aa: CSARRGHNEQFF; CDR3nt: TGCAGTGCTAGGAGAGGCCACAATGAGCAGTTCTTC
abundance: many; j_gene: TRBJ1-5; d_gene: TRBD1; v_gene: TRBV20-1; CDR3aa: CSASGPGQGLSNQPQHF; CDR3nt: TGCAGTGCTTCCGGGCCGGGACAGGGTTTGAGCAATCAGCCCCAGCATTTT
abundance: many; j_gene: TRBJ1-2; d_gene: NA; v_gene: TRBV7-2; CDR3aa: CASSLQEGYTF; CDR3nt: TGTGCCAGCAGCCTCCAGGAGGGCTACACCTTC
abundance: few; j_gene: TRBJ2-7; d_gene: NA; v_gene: TRBV20-1; CDR3aa: CSARILREQYF; CDR3nt: TGCAGTGCTAGGATCTTGCGCGAGCAGTACTTC
abundance: many; j_gene: TRBJ1-4; d_gene: TRBD1; v_gene: TRBV7-2; CDR3aa: CASSHGTESEKLFF; CDR3nt: TGTGCCAGCAGCCACGGGACAGAGTCCGAAAAACTGTTTTTT
abundance: many; j_gene: TRBJ1-5; d_gene: NA; v_gene: TRBV5-1; CDR3aa: CASSGGGAGQPQHF; CDR3nt: TGCGCCAGCAGCGGAGGGGGGGCCGGTCAGCCCCAGCATTTT
abundance: many; j_gene: TRBJ1-2; d_gene: TRBD1; v_gene: TRBV5-1; CDR3aa: CASSSGQKGYTF; CDR3nt: TGCGCCAGCAGCTCGGGACAGAAAGGCTACACCTTC
abundance: many; j_gene: TRBJ2-5; d_gene: NA; v_gene: TRBV5-6; CDR3aa: CASSLRKGTQYF; CDR3nt: TGTGCCAGCAGCTTGAGGAAGGGGACCCAGTACTTC
abundance: many; j_gene: TRBJ1-2; d_gene: NA; v_gene: TRBV6-2/TRBV6-3; CDR3aa: CASSYGGYGYTF; CDR3nt: TGTGCCAGCAGTTATGGAGGATATGGCTACACCTTC